The rows below give T cell receptor beta chains drawn from one sample of a study of T-cell memory formation after mild COVID-19. TCRdb passed the 5' RACE reads through MiXCR, listing each CDR3 protein once. The data show around 180,000 distinct CDR3 sequences, 16% seen once. The sample comprised PBMCs or a T cell subset sorted from them (not recorded which). Every receptor here comes from an adult woman who had mild COVID-19 (a few samples of this study predate the infection). Cell type and time point are not known. CDR3s include the opening cysteine and the closing phenylalanine or tryptophan. A D gene is named only where the DNA matches it firmly. Size values are once, few and many counts, or a class for expanded clones, and some rows have none.

>TRBJ2-3|TRBV7-3|few|.
CASSLLIDGDTQYF
TGTGCCAGCAGCTTGTTAATCGATGGGGATACGCAGTATTTT
>TRBJ1-3|TRBV5-1|.|.
CASRNTGSSGNTIYF
TGCGCCAGCAGGAACACGGGTAGCTCTGGAAACACCATATATTTT
>TRBJ2-7|TRBV20-1|.|.
CSATLGTMGYEQYF
TGCAGTGCCACCCTTGGGACGATGGGCTACGAGCAGTACTTC
>TRBJ2-5|TRBV11-2|.|.
CASSYGQRETQYF
TGTGCCAGCAGCTATGGACAGCGAGAGACCCAGTACTTC
>TRBJ2-5|TRBV5-6|.|TRBD1
CASRWTGKGETQYF
TGTGCCAGCAGATGGACAGGGAAGGGAGAGACCCAGTACTTC
>TRBJ1-2|TRBV7-9|.|.
CASSFSGAYGYTF
TGTGCCAGCAGCTTCTCCGGGGCCTATGGCTACACCTTC
>TRBJ1-1|TRBV30|.|.
CAWSRGLNTEAFF
TGTGCCTGGAGCCGAGGATTGAACACTGAAGCTTTCTTT
>TRBJ2-7|TRBV19|.|.
CASSYGPYEQYF
TGTGCCAGTAGCTACGGTCCCTACGAGCAGTACTTC
>TRBJ1-2|TRBV12-3/TRBV12-4|few|.
CASSNTGANGYTF
TGTGCCAGCAGCAATACCGGGGCCAATGGCTACACCTTC
>TRBJ2-5|TRBV6-5|few|TRBD1
CASSGSTGVGEETQYF
TGTGCCAGCAGTGGGTCGACAGGGGTGGGGGAAGAGACCCAGTACTTC
>TRBJ1-1|TRBV7-2|few|TRBD1
CASSRLGQGVTEAFF
TGTGCCAGCAGCCGACTTGGACAGGGGGTCACTGAAGCTTTCTTT
>TRBJ2-5|TRBV30|.|TRBD2
CAWSPAGGRETQYF
TGTGCCTGGAGTCCAGCGGGGGGGAGAGAGACCCAGTACTTC
>TRBJ2-7|TRBV5-5|many|TRBD2
CASNRAGLAGDF
TGTGCCAGCAACAGAGCAGGGCTCGCGGGGGACTTC
>TRBJ2-3|TRBV7-3|.|TRBD2
CASSLQPTRMRGGVTDTQYF
TGTGCCAGCAGCCTCCAACCGACGAGAATGCGGGGAGGGGTCACAGATACGCAGTATTTT
>TRBJ1-6|TRBV3-1|few|.
CASSQSNNSPLHF
TGTGCCAGCAGCCAAAGCAACAATTCACCCCTCCACTTT
>TRBJ1-4|TRBV5-1|few|.
CASSSLGNEKLFF
TGCGCCAGCAGCTCCCTGGGAAATGAAAAACTGTTTTTT
>TRBJ2-4|TRBV15|few|.
CATSRGHDENIQYF
TGTGCCACCAGCAGAGGACATGACGAAAACATTCAGTACTTC
>TRBJ2-2|TRBV3-1|.|TRBD2
CASSQLPGTRNTGELFF
TGTGCCAGCAGCCAACTACCCGGGACTAGGAACACCGGGGAGCTGTTTTTT
>TRBJ2-3|TRBV9|.|TRBD2
CASRPLAGVPDTQYF
TGTGCCAGCAGGCCGCTAGCGGGAGTTCCAGATACGCAGTATTTT
>TRBJ2-1|TRBV3-1|few|TRBD1
CASSQVDRDSNEQFF
TGTGCCAGCAGCCAAGTGGACAGGGATTCCAATGAGCAGTTCTTC
>TRBJ1-1|TRBV7-2|many|TRBD1
CASSSRTGGTEAFF
TGTGCCAGCAGCAGTCGGACAGGGGGCACTGAAGCTTTCTTT
>TRBJ1-1|TRBV20-1|.|.
CSARDLGLHNTEAFF
TGCAGTGCTAGAGATCTAGGACTTCACAACACTGAAGCTTTCTTT
>TRBJ2-7|TRBV5-5|.|.
CASSLASTYEQYF
TGTGCCAGCAGCTTGGCCTCTACCTACGAGCAGTACTTC
>TRBJ1-1|TRBV7-9|.|.
CASSSTGNTEAFF
TGTGCCAGCAGCTCAACAGGTAACACTGAAGCTTTCTTT
>TRBJ2-7|TRBV7-2|.|.
CASRQRVGSSYEQYF
TGTGCCAGCCGACAGAGGGTAGGATCCTCCTACGAGCAGTACTTC
>TRBJ2-2|TRBV7-9|few|.
CASSLELGRWQAPELLSNTGELFF
TGTGCCAGCAGCTTAGAATTGGGGCGGTGGCAGGCCCCAGAACTCCTATCAAACACCGGGGAGCTGTTTTTT
>TRBJ2-5|TRBV24-1|.|.
CATSDKTGIIQETQYF
TGTGCCACCAGTGATAAAACCGGGATCATCCAAGAGACCCAGTACTTC
>TRBJ2-2|TRBV6-6|.|.
CASILGMNTGELFF
TGTGCCAGCATTCTAGGGATGAACACCGGGGAGCTGTTTTTT
>TRBJ2-7|TRBV7-8|.|.
CASSIPRVENSYEQYF
TGTGCCAGCAGCATCCCCCGGGTCGAAAACTCCTACGAGCAGTACTTC
>TRBJ2-3|TRBV20-1|many|TRBD2
CSASTAGETYTQYF
TGCAGTGCTAGTACAGCGGGGGAAACATATACGCAGTATTTT
>TRBJ2-1|TRBV6-5|many|.
CASSFSGYNEQFF
TGTGCCAGCAGTTTTAGCGGATACAATGAGCAGTTCTTC
>TRBJ2-3|TRBV12-3/TRBV12-4|few|TRBD2
CASSDPGSGRGDTQYF
TGTGCCAGCAGCGATCCGGGGAGCGGGAGGGGGGATACGCAGTATTTT
>TRBJ2-3|TRBV29-1|.|TRBD2
CSGSGGGTDTQYF
TGCAGCGGCAGCGGGGGGGGCACAGATACGCAGTATTTT
>TRBJ2-5|TRBV12-3/TRBV12-4|medium-sized|TRBD1
CASSLSDRRETQYF
TGTGCCAGCAGTCTCTCGGACAGGAGGGAGACCCAGTACTTC
>TRBJ2-1|TRBV24-1|few|TRBD1
CATSDSGQGPWHEQFF
TGTGCCACCAGTGATTCCGGACAGGGACCTTGGCATGAGCAGTTCTTC
>TRBJ1-1|TRBV28|.|TRBD1
CASRTDRVNTEAFF
TGTGCCAGCAGGACAGACAGGGTAAACACTGAAGCTTTCTTT
>TRBJ1-1|TRBV3-1|.|.
CASSQGDNAFF
TGTGCCAGCAGCCAGGGGGATAATGCTTTCTTT
>TRBJ1-5|TRBV29-1|few|.
CSVGGAGLQPQHF
TGCAGCGTTGGGGGGGCAGGGTTACAGCCCCAGCATTTT
>TRBJ2-2|TRBV7-3|.|.
CASSSTTIKTGELFF
TGTGCCAGCAGCTCCACTACCATAAAAACCGGGGAGCTGTTTTTT
>TRBJ2-2|TRBV12-3/TRBV12-4|few|TRBD2
CASRTRETTGELFF
TGTGCCAGCAGGACGCGGGAGACTACCGGGGAGCTGTTTTTT
>TRBJ2-7|TRBV27|few|.
CASSLDRLSYEQYF
TGTGCCAGCAGCCTTGACAGGTTATCCTACGAGCAGTACTTC
>TRBJ1-2|TRBV5-1|few|TRBD1
CASSLAGQTNYGYTF
TGCGCCAGCAGCTTGGCGGGACAGACAAACTATGGCTACACCTTC
>TRBJ1-1|TRBV10-3|.|TRBD1
CAISEGRDSEAFF
TGTGCCATCAGTGAGGGCCGGGACAGTGAAGCTTTCTTT
>TRBJ2-2|TRBV12-3/TRBV12-4|few|.
CASSFNLNTGELFF
TGTGCCAGCAGTTTTAACCTTAACACCGGGGAGCTGTTTTTT
>TRBJ2-7|TRBV3-1|many|.
CASSLSTGHSSYEQYF
TGTGCCAGCAGCCTTTCTACAGGGCATAGCTCCTACGAGCAGTACTTC
>TRBJ2-3|TRBV7-8|many|.
CASSLDGGGGADTQYF
TGTGCCAGCAGCTTAGATGGGGGCGGGGGTGCAGATACGCAGTATTTT
>TRBJ2-7|TRBV5-6|few|TRBD1
CASRGQFNEQYF
TGTGCCAGCAGGGGACAGTTCAACGAGCAGTACTTC
>TRBJ2-7|TRBV5-1|few|TRBD2
CASSLSSGRNEQYF
TGCGCCAGCAGCTTGTCTAGCGGGAGGAACGAGCAGTACTTC
>TRBJ2-3|TRBV5-6|many|.
CASSLTGGDTQYF
TGTGCCAGCAGCTTGACAGGCGGCGATACGCAGTATTTT